Shown below are 10 T cell receptor beta chains from a single sample sequenced in a study of CD8 T cells in ankylosing spondylitis. General observations from the study: Among TCR beta sequences, a motif of eight highly homologous variants appeared characteristic of ankylosing spondylitis blood.

Via MiXCR, TCRdb re-called the 5' RACE reads, giving one row per CDR3 protein. The table has fewer than 500,000 distinct CDR3 sequences, approximately 20% seen once. The antigens of these receptors remain unknown. The sample consisted of blood, either unsorted or a sorted T cell fraction (not recorded which). These receptors all come from a male donor with ankylosing spondylitis.

A few counts support this clonotype. The rearrangement uses TRBV4-1 and TRBJ2-6; D not certain. CDR3 length: 16 amino acids. The ends were cut back, 2 bases at V and 3 bases at J, with 11 bases in the middle. CDR1 is MGHRA, CDR2 YSYEKL, per germline. The CDR3 spells CASSQKGRDGANVLTF. The DNA for the CDR3 is TGCGCCAGCAGCCAAAAGGGAAGAGATGGGGCCAACGTCCTGACTTTC.

In this sample, this clonotype turned up a few times. The rearrangement joins TRBV6-2 or TRBV6-3 to TRBJ2-7; D ambiguous. Trimming left V 5 bases short and J 3 bases short, with 14 bases between. This CDR3 comprises 14 residues. The germline CDR1 and CDR2 sequences are MNHEY and SVGEGT. CDR3 in DNA: TGTGCCAGCAGTCCCATGACGGGTTACTACGAGCAGTACTTC. It translates to CASSPMTGYYEQYF.

This sequence joins TRBV19 and TRBJ2-1, with D perhaps TRBD1 (6 bases). The CDR3 spans 15 residues. Germline lookup yields CDR1 LNHDA and CDR2 SQIVND (reference sequence). Trimming took 3 bases from V and 6 from J, leaving 15 bases between them. The CDR3 reads CASSIGDRPINEQFF. Written as DNA, the CDR3 is TGTGCCAGTAGTATTGGAGACAGGCCCATCAATGAGCAGTTCTTC.

The J gene is TRBJ2-2, the V gene TRBV21-1; TRBD1 was called by the table and not checked on the DNA. TRBV21-1 has pseudogene status. The CDR3 is 15 residues long. The chain's CDR3 is CAPPAGTRTAGELFF. CDR3 DNA sequence: TGTGCCCCCCCGGCCGGGACCCGGACAGCCGGGGAGCTGTTTTTT.

The V call is TRBV14, the J call TRBJ2-7; D is ambiguous. The ends were cut back, 2 bases at V and 1 base at J, with 9 bases in the middle. This CDR3 is built from 14 residues. Germline-derived CDR1 and CDR2 are SGHDN and FVKESK. As DNA, the CDR3 is TGTGCCAGCAGCCAATTTGCAGGATCCTACGAGCAGTACTTC. Translating it yields CASSQFAGSYEQYF.

J is TRBJ2-1 and V is TRBV10-3; D may be TRBD2 (6 bases). V lost 7 bases and J lost 3, with 10 bases in between. CDR3 length: 13 residues. Germline CDR1 and CDR2: ENHRY and SYGVKD. The CDR3 DNA is TGTGCCATCAAGCCGGGGGACTACAATGAGCAGTTCTTC. Amino acids: CAIKPGDYNEQFF.

This clonotype was seen only a few times. The chain couples TRBV9 to TRBJ2-1, with TRBD2 identical over 9 bases. The V and J ends lost 3 bases and 3 bases, in that order; junction bases with no gene match: 4. Germline V gene sequence: CDR1 SGDLS, CDR2 YYNGEE. CDR3 size: 15 residues. In DNA, the CDR3 is TGTGCCAGCAGCGCCGGGACTAGCAGCTACAATGAGCAGTTCTTC. Amino acid sequence: CASSAGTSSYNEQFF. The variable domain in full, completed from reference TRBV9 and TRBJ2-1, reads DSGVTQTPKHLITATGQRVTLRCSPRSGDLSVYWYQQSLDQGLQFLIQYYNGEERAKGNILERFSAQQFPDLHSELNLSSLELGDSALYFCASSAGTSSYNEQFFGPGTRLTVL.

V gene TRBV5-1 combines with J gene TRBJ2-2, with D perhaps matching TRBD2 (5 bases). The CDR3 is made up of 15 amino acids. Germline V gene lookup returns CDR1 SGHRS and CDR2 YFSETQ. The ends were cut back, 0 bases at V and 5 bases at J, with 11 bases in the middle. The CDR3 region has the DNA TGCGCCAGCAGCTTGGGATATGGGGAGACCGGGGAGCTGTTTTTT. It is translated as CASSLGYGETGELFF.

The V gene is TRBV27, the J gene TRBJ1-1; the D is unclear. In germline, CDR1 is MNHEY, CDR2 SMNVEV (reference sequence). V was trimmed by 11 bases and J by 4 bases, leaving 11 bases between them. The CDR3 extends over 11 amino acids. The CDR3 region is CAVLSGTEAFF. The CDR3 DNA sequence: TGTGCCGTCCTAAGCGGCACTGAAGCTTTCTTT.

This clonotype has at least ten counts. The chain employs TRBV5-1 and TRBJ2-5, with 10 bases matching TRBD1. V shed 4 bases, J shed 4 bases, and the junction held 7 bases outside the gene matches. Germline V gene data show CDR1 as SGHRS and CDR2 as YFSETQ. The CDR3 is 15 residues long. Written as DNA, the CDR3 is TGCGCCAGCAGCAGGACAGGGGGACTCAGAGAGACCCAGTACTTC. Protein sequence: CASSRTGGLRETQYF.